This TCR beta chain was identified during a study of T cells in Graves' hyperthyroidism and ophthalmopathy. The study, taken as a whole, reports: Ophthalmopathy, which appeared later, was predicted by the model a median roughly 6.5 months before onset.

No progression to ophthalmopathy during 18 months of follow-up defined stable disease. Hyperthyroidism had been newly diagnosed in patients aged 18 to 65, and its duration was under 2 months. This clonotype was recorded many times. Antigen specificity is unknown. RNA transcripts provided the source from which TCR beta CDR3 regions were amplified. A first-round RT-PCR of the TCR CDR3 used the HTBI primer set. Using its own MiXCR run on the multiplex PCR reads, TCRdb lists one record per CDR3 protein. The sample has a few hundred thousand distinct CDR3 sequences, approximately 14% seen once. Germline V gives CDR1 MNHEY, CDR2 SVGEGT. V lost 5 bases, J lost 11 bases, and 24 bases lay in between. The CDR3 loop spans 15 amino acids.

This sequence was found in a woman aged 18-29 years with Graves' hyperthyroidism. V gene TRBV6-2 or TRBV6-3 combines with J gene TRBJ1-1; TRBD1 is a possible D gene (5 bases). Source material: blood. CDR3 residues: CASSPFGRDSPRAFF. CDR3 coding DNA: TGTGCCAGCAGTCCGTTCGGACGTGACAGTCCACGCGCTTTCTTT.